The 25 T cell receptor beta chains below were found in one sample sequenced in a study of CD8 T cells in Susac syndrome. The RNA, roughly 0.5 to 1 ug, was put through reverse transcription using random hexamers. One entry per CDR3 protein, called by TCRdb with MiXCR from the immunoSEQ multiplex PCR reads. The profile shows 67,000 or so distinct CDR3 sequences, 93% of them singletons. The material sequenced was CD4+ T cells from PBMCs. The source of these receptors is a human donor with Susac syndrome.

The chain has TRBV10-3 and TRBJ2-1; D not certain. The CDR3 runs to 12 residues. CDR1 is ENHRY and CDR2 is SYGVKD in the germline V gene. With 6 bases removed from V and 6 bases from J, the gap between germline ends came to 9 bases. CDR3 DNA sequence: TGTGCCATCAGGGGGTCAGCCAATGAGCAGTTCTTC. It codes for CAIRGSANEQFF.

V and J are TRBV2 and TRBJ1-1, with D maybe TRBD1 (5 bases). V was trimmed by 6 bases and J by 4 bases, leaving 15 bases between them. The germline CDR1 and CDR2 sequences are SNHLY and FYNNEI. The length of the CDR3 is 14 residues. CDR3 in DNA: TGTGCCAGCAGGGGGATCTCTGGGGGCACTGAAGCTTTCTTT. Protein product: CASRGISGGTEAFF. Filled out from reference TRBV2 and TRBJ1-1, the complete variable domain reads EPEVTQTPSHQVTQMGQEVILRCVPISNHLYFYWYRQILGQKVEFLVSFYNNEISEKSEIFDDQFSVERPDGSNFTLKIRSTKLEDSAMYFCASRGISGGTEAFFGQGTRLTVV.

This clonotype was picked up one time. The chain uses TRBV9 and TRBJ2-7, with D possibly matching TRBD1 (6 bases). CDR3 length equals 15 residues. Germline CDR1 and CDR2: SGDLS and YYNGEE. V gave up 0 bases and J gave up 0 bases, with 10 bases separating them. CDR3 bases: TGTGCCAGCAGCGTAGATGGGGGCACCTCCTACGAGCAGTACTTC. It codes for CASSVDGGTSYEQYF.

This chain links TRBV6-5 with TRBJ1-1; 10 nucleotides align to TRBD1. Germline V gene data show CDR1 as MNHEY and CDR2 as SVGAGI. V gave up 4 bases and J gave up 4 bases; unmatched junction bases: 6. This CDR3 is 15 amino acids long. The CDR3 nucleotides read TGTGCCAGCAGTTCCGACAGGGGGCTCGGCACTGAAGCTTTCTTT. Translated: CASSSDRGLGTEAFF.

For this clonotype: A read error may produce the germline difference seen at one junction end. This sequence joins TRBV7-7 and TRBJ1-4; TRBD1 matches 7 bases. Germline assignment: CDR1 SSHAT and CDR2 FNYEAQ (reference sequence). The CDR3 spans 15 residues. The CDR3 spells CASSFPDRRHEKLFF. In DNA, the CDR3 is TGTGCTAGCAGCTTCCCGGACAGGCGTCATGAAAAACTGTTTTTT.

This chain links TRBV3-1 with TRBJ2-3; 14 positions match TRBD2. After removal of 4 bases from V and 0 bases from J, the junction contained 3 bases not matched to a gene. The CDR3 consists of 17 residues. CDR1 is LGHDT, CDR2 YNNKEL, per germline (reference sequence). CDR3 bases: TGTGCCAGCAGCCGGAGGACTAGCGGGGGGAGCACAGATACGCAGTATTTT. Amino acids: CASSRRTSGGSTDTQYF.

This chain joins TRBV2 and TRBJ2-3; D not resolved. The V end lost 7 bases, the J end lost 7 bases, and 6 bases lay between the germline ends. The CDR3 is 10 amino acids. The germline gives CDR1 SNHLY, CDR2 FYNNEI. DNA of the CDR3: TGTGCCAGCAAGGATAATACGCAGTATTTT. This gives the protein CASKDNTQYF. The full variable domain, rest sourced from reference TRBV2 and TRBJ2-3, is EPEVTQTPSHQVTQMGQEVILRCVPISNHLYFYWYRQILGQKVEFLVSFYNNEISEKSEIFDDQFSVERPDGSNFTLKIRSTKLEDSAMYFCASKDNTQYFGPGTRLTVL.

The chain is built from TRBV5-1 and TRBJ2-2; 11 nucleotides agree with TRBD1. V was pared by 4 bases and J by 5 bases, with 7 bases of the junction left unmatched. The germline V gene has CDR1 SGHRS and CDR2 YFSETQ. This CDR3 is 16 amino acids long. CDR3 sequence (DNA): TGCGCCAGCAGCACTGGACAGGGGGCGATAACCGGGGAGCTGTTTTTT. Its translation: CASSTGQGAITGELFF.

V and J are TRBV30 and TRBJ2-5; D call uncertain. V dropped 0 bases and J dropped 4 bases, with 9 bases sitting between them. In germline, CDR1 is GTSNPN, CDR2 SVGIG (reference sequence). This CDR3 contains 13 residues. CDR3 bases: TGTGCCTGGAGTGTACGGGTGAGAGAGACCCAGTACTTC. It encodes CAWSVRVRETQYF.

V and J are TRBV20-1 and TRBJ2-1; D unclear. Trimming took off 5 bases at V and 0 bases at J, with 11 bases between the two ends. Germline V gene lookup returns CDR1 DFQATT and CDR2 SNEGSKA (reference sequence). The CDR3 totals 14 residues. The CDR3 here is CSAGRTSSYNEQFF. CDR3 DNA sequence: TGCAGTGCTGGTAGGACCAGCTCCTACAATGAGCAGTTCTTC.

The chain employs TRBV6-2 or TRBV6-3 and TRBJ1-1; D is uncertain. The CDR3 loop spans 13 amino acids. Trimming removed 2 bases from V and 4 bases from J, with 8 bases in between. Germline V gene lookup returns CDR1 MNHEY and CDR2 SVGEGT. CDR3 amino acids: CASSYEVGTEAFF. DNA of the CDR3: TGTGCCAGCAGTTACGAGGTGGGCACTGAAGCTTTCTTT.

The rearrangement links TRBV15 to TRBJ2-5; 7 positions agree with TRBD2. The length of the CDR3 is 15 residues. Per germline, CDR1 LNHNV and CDR2 YYDKDF (reference sequence). V shed 0 bases and J 5 bases; nucleotides not matched to a gene: 6. The CDR3, as DNA: TGTGCCACCAGCAGAGATCCCGGGGGGAAGGAGACCCAGTACTTC. Encoded protein: CATSRDPGGKETQYF.

The chain has TRBV10-3 and TRBJ2-3, with TRBD2 matching over 7 bases. This CDR3 region has 14 residues. Trimming at V came to 6 bases and at J to 5 bases, leaving 8 bases not matched to a gene. Germline V CDR1 and CDR2: ENHRY, SYGVKD. CDR3 residues: CAIRRDSGGDTQYF. CDR3 coding DNA: TGTGCCATCAGACGGGACTCGGGGGGAGATACGCAGTATTTT.

This chain connects TRBV5-8 to TRBJ2-5, with 8 bases fitting TRBD1. There are 13 residues in the CDR3. Germline values: CDR1 SGHTS, CDR2 YDEGEE. Germline trimming cut 3 bases from V and 10 bases from J; bases unmatched to any gene: 8. The CDR3 DNA is TGTGCCAGCAGCTATGACAGGGGCCGTGACCAGTACTTC. Amino acids: CASSYDRGRDQYF.

The V and J genes are TRBV5-1 and TRBJ2-2, with D hard to call. Germline V gives CDR1 SGHRS, CDR2 YFSETQ. V was trimmed by 2 bases and J by 6 bases, leaving 5 bases between them. CDR3 size: 12 residues. CDR3 loop: CASSFSAGELFF. CDR3 DNA sequence: TGCGCCAGCAGCTTCAGCGCCGGGGAGCTGTTTTTT.

The chain recombines TRBV5-1 with TRBJ2-3; D possibly corresponds to TRBD1 (6 bases). The CDR3 contains 14 residues. Germline loops: CDR1 SGHRS, CDR2 YFSETQ. Trimming left V 4 bases short and J 7 bases short, with 16 bases between. In DNA, the CDR3 is TGCGCCAGCAGCCCGCGGCAGGGGCCTAATACGCAGTATTTT. It yields the protein CASSPRQGPNTQYF.

This clonotype appeared a single time. The V and J genes are TRBV10-3 and TRBJ1-6, with 8 bases aligning to TRBD1. Germline V gives CDR1 ENHRY, CDR2 SYGVKD. The CDR3 contains 16 residues. The trim removed 3 bases at V and 2 bases at J, leaving 3 bases unmatched. CDR3 nucleotides: TGTGCCATCAGTGACAGGACAGGGACCTATAATTCACCCCTCCACTTT. Its translation is CAISDRTGTYNSPLHF.

The chain combines TRBV9 with TRBJ2-6; no firm D call. Deletions cut 0 bases from V and 1 base from J, with 14 bases between. There are 18 residues in the CDR3. Per the germline V gene, CDR1 is SGDLS and CDR2 is YYNGEE. CDR3 bases: TGTGCCAGCAGCGTAGACGGCACCGGCGCATCTGGGGCCAACGTCCTGACTTTC. Protein: CASSVDGTGASGANVLTF.

CDR3 sequence reads: CASSQSGTSGGNEQFF. DNA of the CDR3: TGTGCCAGCAGCCAATCGGGGACTAGCGGGGGTAATGAGCAGTTCTTC. V usage is TRBV16 and J usage is TRBJ2-1; TRBD2 agrees at 14 bases. V lost 0 bases to trimming and J lost 7 bases; unmatched junction nucleotides: 2. Per germline, CDR1 KGHSY and CDR2 FQNENV. CDR3 length: 16 amino acids. Looking up the rest from reference TRBV16 and TRBJ2-1 gives the full variable domain: GEEVAQTPKHLVRGEGQKAKLYCAPIKGHSYVFWYQQVLKNEFKFLISFQNENVFDETGMPKERFSAKCLPNSPCSLEIQATKLEDSAVYFCASSQSGTSGGNEQFFGPGTRLTVL.

The chain has TRBV24-1 and TRBJ2-7, with 9 bases aligning to TRBD1. Trimming cost V 4 bases and J 5 bases; bases outside gene matches: 14. This CDR3 region has 17 residues. The V gene's germline CDR1 is KGHDR and CDR2 SFDVKD. In nucleotides, the CDR3 is TGTGCCACCAGTGACCCGGGACAGGGAGTCGGCCAACACGAGCAGTACTTC. This encodes CATSDPGQGVGQHEQYF.

This clonotype occurred once. This rearrangement joins TRBV18 to TRBJ1-1, with D possibly TRBD1 on 5 matching bases. V lost 4 bases and J lost 1, with 10 bases in between. The CDR3 is 14 residues long. CDR1 and CDR2 (germline): KGHSH, LQKENI. The CDR3 is CASSLVDRNTEAFF. The CDR3 DNA reads TGTGCCAGCTCACTCGTAGACAGGAACACTGAAGCTTTCTTT.

The rearrangement links TRBV5-5 to TRBJ1-2; D is unresolved. V shed 0 bases and J shed 5 bases, with 5 bases lying between them. There are 12 residues in the CDR3. Germline CDR1 and CDR2: SGHKS and YYEKEE (reference sequence). The chain's CDR3 is CASSLDQYGYTF. In nucleotides, the CDR3 is TGTGCCAGCAGCTTGGATCAGTATGGCTACACCTTC.

CDR3 in DNA: TGTGCCAGCAGGGGAAGACAGCGGAGAATCTACGAGCAGTACTTC. Translation gives CASRGRQRRIYEQYF. V usage is TRBV28 and J usage is TRBJ2-7; D is perhaps TRBD1 or TRBD2 (5 bases each). Germline CDR1 reads MDHEN; CDR2 reads SYDVKM. V was cut by 6 bases and J by 3 bases, with 18 bases left in between. The CDR3 runs to 15 residues. Based on the CDR3 plus reference TRBV28 and TRBJ2-7, the full variable domain is DVKVTQSSRYLVKRTGEKVFLECVQDMDHENMFWYRQDPGLGLRLIYFSYDVKMKEKGDIPEGYSVSREKKERFSLILESASTNQTSMYLCASRGRQRRIYEQYFGPGTRLTVT.

The V call is TRBV28, the J call TRBJ1-2; 7 bases fit TRBD1. J was trimmed by 2 bases and V by 4 bases; bases with no gene match: 16. From germline, CDR1 is MDHEN and CDR2 SYDVKM. The length of the CDR3 is 18 residues. Written as DNA, the CDR3 is TGTGCCAGCAGTTCAACAGGGGATCGGCCTAAAGCAAACTATGGCTACACCTTC. Translated: CASSSTGDRPKANYGYTF.

The rearrangement joins TRBV7-2 to TRBJ1-4; 8 nucleotides line up with TRBD1. CDR1 and CDR2 (germline): SGHTA, FQGNSA. Trimming at V came to 1 base and at J to 5 bases, leaving 0 bases not matched to a gene. This CDR3 comprises 14 residues. The CDR3 nucleotides read TGTGCCAGCAGCTTAGGGACAGGGAATGAAAAACTGTTTTTT. Residues: CASSLGTGNEKLFF.